Sequencing of this T cell receptor beta chain was carried out in a study of graft-versus-host responses after intestinal transplantation. Study information: Recipients received multivisceral, liver-intestinal, or isolated intestinal transplants.

CDR3 length equals 13 residues. V lost 0 bases to trimming and J lost 7 bases, with 8 bases between them. Germline V gene data show CDR1 as MNHNS and CDR2 as SASEGT. TCRdb's copy holds only in-frame clones and misses some; the assay was immunoSEQ multiplex PCR. Here the sample spans 96,000 or so clones, about 93% being singletons. Of note for this clone: Its matching antigen is unknown.

The sequencing here drew on unstimulated CD4+ T cells sorted from spleen or lymph node cells, taken before intestinal transplant. The sequence came from a human donor who received an intestinal transplant. V and J are TRBV6-1 and TRBJ2-3; D is unresolved. Here the CDR3 reads CASSEASGYTQYF. CDR3 sequence (DNA): TGTGCCAGCAGTGAAGCTTCAGGATATACGCAGTATTTT.